The 12 T cell receptor beta chains given below trace back to one sample, sequenced in a study of cytomegalovirus exposure and HLA in healthy donors. Both 60 Vbeta primers and 13 Jbeta primers went into the PCR. The table came from immunoSEQ multiplex PCR; TCRdb's copy has only in-frame clones and leaves some out. The data hold under 200,000 clones, with 80% to 85% observed a single time. The material sequenced was PBMCs. Every receptor here comes from a man younger than 40 in good health and CMV-seronegative.

This rearrangement joins TRBV5-6 to TRBJ2-7, with a weak D call TRBD1 (7 bases). V was shortened by 4 bases and J by 1 base, with 18 bases between the two germline ends. The germline V gene encodes CDR1 SGHDT and CDR2 YYEEEE. The CDR3 is 16 residues long. CDR3 sequence (DNA): TGTGCCAGCAGCGTACCAGGCGGGACAGAGTCCTACGAGCAGTACTTC. The encoded protein is CASSVPGGTESYEQYF.

The V call is TRBV7-9, the J call TRBJ1-5, with D unresolved. The CDR3 totals 12 residues. Trimming removed 5 bases at V and 9 bases at J, with 11 bases between. Germline assignment: CDR1 SEHNR and CDR2 FQNEAQ (reference sequence). CDR3 region: CASSHTAGPQHF. The DNA for the CDR3 is TGTGCCAGCAGCCACACGGCGGGGCCCCAGCATTTT.

The chain links TRBV5-6 to TRBJ2-5; 9 bases line up with TRBD1. CDR1 is SGHDT and CDR2 is YYEEEE in the germline V gene. Trimming removed 4 bases from V and 5 bases from J; junction bases left unmatched: 6. This CDR3 contains 14 residues. The CDR3 spells CASSEQQGAETQYF. CDR3 DNA: TGTGCCAGCAGCGAACAACAGGGGGCGGAGACCCAGTACTTC.

CDR3 residues: CASSLSGGGRNEQFF. As DNA, the CDR3 is TGCGCCAGCAGCCTTAGCGGGGGTGGGAGGAATGAGCAGTTCTTC. The chain employs TRBV4-3 and TRBJ2-1; TRBD2 aligns across 9 bases. The V gene end was trimmed by 4 bases and the J gene end by 7 bases; junction bases not matched to a gene: 8. CDR1 and CDR2 (germline): LGHNA, YSLEER. This CDR3 has 15 residues.

The chain uses TRBV2 and TRBJ2-1; 13 positions match TRBD2. The CDR3 extends over 15 amino acids. V shed 3 bases, J shed 9 bases, and the junction held 5 bases outside the gene matches. Per germline, CDR1 SNHLY and CDR2 FYNNEI. Here the CDR3 reads CASSDVGLAGPEQFF. In nucleotides, the CDR3 is TGTGCCAGCAGTGATGTGGGACTAGCGGGACCTGAGCAGTTCTTC.

The chain has TRBV7-2 and TRBJ1-6; D is possibly TRBD1 (5 bases). This CDR3 region has 15 residues. The ends were cut back, 5 bases at V and 7 bases at J, with 15 bases in the middle. Germline CDR1 SGHTA, CDR2 FQGNSA. CDR3 nucleotide sequence: TGTGCCAGCAGCCGAAGTGACAGCTTCAATTCACCCCTCCACTTT. It translates to CASSRSDSFNSPLHF.

The chain combines TRBV2 with TRBJ2-7; D is possibly TRBD1 (7 bases). Trimming cost V 5 bases and J 3 bases, with 14 bases left between them. CDR3 length equals 14 residues. CDR1 is SNHLY and CDR2 is FYNNEI in the germline V gene. The CDR3 region is CASSRRDRSYEQYF. CDR3 DNA: TGTGCCAGCAGTAGGAGGGACAGAAGCTACGAGCAGTACTTC.

The chain is built from TRBV25-1 and TRBJ2-5; the D gene is possibly TRBD2 (5 bases). The J call could be wrong; TRBJ2-7 is a better fit for the DNA end. The germline CDR1 and CDR2 sequences are MGHDK and SYGVNS. The CDR3 totals 15 residues. The CDR3, as DNA: TGTGCCAGCAGTGGACTGATGGGAGACACCCCCGAGCAGTACTTC. As protein: CASSGLMGDTPEQYF.

The rearrangement links TRBV25-1 to TRBJ1-6; tentative D call: TRBD1 (5 bases). Germline-derived CDR1 and CDR2 are MGHDK and SYGVNS. V lost 1 base to trimming and J lost 6 bases, with 13 bases between them. The CDR3 covers 16 residues. For the CDR3, the DNA is TGTGCCAGCAGTGAATTCCAGGGCCAGGGTAATTCACCCCTCCACTTT. As protein: CASSEFQGQGNSPLHF.

This clone was recorded once. The rearrangement joins TRBV29-1 to TRBJ2-1; perhaps TRBD1 as D (5 bases). Germline V gives CDR1 SQVTM, CDR2 ANQGSEA. V lost 6 bases, J lost 2 bases, and 14 bases lay in between. CDR3 size: 14 residues. This CDR3 reads CSVMTDIPYNEQFF. For the CDR3, the DNA is TGCAGCGTAATGACAGATATCCCCTACAATGAGCAGTTCTTC.

The chain has TRBV7-9 and TRBJ2-3; 11 nucleotides align to TRBD2. V gave up 5 bases and J gave up 3 bases; unmatched junction bases: 4. Germline V gene data show CDR1 as SEHNR and CDR2 as FQNEAQ (reference sequence). The length of the CDR3 is 15 residues. As DNA, the CDR3 is TGTGCCAGCAGCGAACTAGCGGGGGCGACAGATACGCAGTATTTT. Protein: CASSELAGATDTQYF.

This rearrangement joins TRBV7-2 to TRBJ2-1, with TRBD2 identical over 7 bases. There are 16 residues in the CDR3. Unmatched junction bases numbered 13, after V lost 5 bases and J lost 6 bases. Germline V lookup: CDR1 SGHTA, CDR2 FQGNSA. Here the CDR3 DNA reads TGTGCCAGCAGCCGGGGAGGGAGCGGGTCGACCAATGAGCAGTTCTTC. This sequence encodes CASSRGGSGSTNEQFF. Full variable domain (rest looked up from reference TRBV7-2 and TRBJ2-1): GAGVSQSPSNKVTEKGKDVELRCDPISGHTALYWYRQSLGQGLEFLIYFQGNSAPDKSGLPSDRFSAERTGGSVSTLTIQRTQQEDSAVYLCASSRGGSGSTNEQFFGPGTRLTVL.